The entry that follows covers one T cell receptor (beta chain) sequence. The data stem from a study of blood T cell repertoires in COVID-19. As processed by the authors: Quantification of nucleated cells was approximated via reference gene primer amplification. Only in-frame clones appear in the TCRdb table, and some are missing; sequencing was by immunoSEQ multiplex PCR. V, J and clone size were drawn from that table, and D and trimming were deduced from the DNA. Here the sample spans 150,000 to 200,000 clones, 80% to 90% being singletons. The CDR3 has 15 amino acids. The V end lost 2 bases, the J end lost 2 bases, and 9 bases lay between the germline ends. CDR1 and CDR2 from the germline V gene are KGHDR and SFDVKD.

Sequences were obtained from peripheral blood. The rearrangement joins TRBV24-1 to TRBJ1-3, with TRBD1 as a possible D gene (5 bases). The clonotype was recovered from a man aged 55 to 70 with acute or convalescent COVID-19. The DNA for the CDR3 is TGTGCCACCAGTGATTCCAGGGAGGCTGGAAACACCATATATTTT. It codes for CATSDSREAGNTIYF.